The entry below gives a single TCR beta chain sequence along with its context. No antigen is known for it. The V gene's germline CDR1 is SGHRS and CDR2 YFSETQ. This CDR3 comprises 16 residues. V was pared by 5 bases and J by 0 bases, with 15 bases between. The sample is drawn from a study of cytomegalovirus exposure and HLA in healthy donors. Study outcomes and limitations: An observed cluster of highly shared sequence variants was recorded as a likely sequencing artifact.

The PCR was carried out with 60 Vbeta primers and 13 Jbeta primers. Data came from immunoSEQ multiplex PCR; TCRdb stores just in-frame clones and leaves some out. The table records about 230,000 clones, 80% to 90% of them present only once. What was sequenced was PBMCs. V and J are TRBV5-1 and TRBJ2-1, with D perhaps TRBD1 (5 bases). This clonotype originated in a young woman in good health and CMV-seronegative. The CDR3 region has the DNA TGCGCCAGCAGACCTCAGGGCTCGGGCTCCTACAATGAGCAGTTCTTC. It translates to CASRPQGSGSYNEQFF.